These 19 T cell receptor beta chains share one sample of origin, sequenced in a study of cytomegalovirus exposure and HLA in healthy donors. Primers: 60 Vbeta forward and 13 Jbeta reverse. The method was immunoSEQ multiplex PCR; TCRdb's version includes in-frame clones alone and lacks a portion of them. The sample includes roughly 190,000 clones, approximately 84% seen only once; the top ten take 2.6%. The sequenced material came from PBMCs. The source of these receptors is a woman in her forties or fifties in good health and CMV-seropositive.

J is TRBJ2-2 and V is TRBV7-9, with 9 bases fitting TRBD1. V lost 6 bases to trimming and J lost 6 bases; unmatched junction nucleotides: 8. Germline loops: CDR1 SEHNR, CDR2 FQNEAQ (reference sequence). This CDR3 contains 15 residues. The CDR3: CASSTGTGRAGELFF. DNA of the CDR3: TGTGCCAGCAGTACCGGGACAGGGAGGGCCGGGGAGCTGTTTTTT.

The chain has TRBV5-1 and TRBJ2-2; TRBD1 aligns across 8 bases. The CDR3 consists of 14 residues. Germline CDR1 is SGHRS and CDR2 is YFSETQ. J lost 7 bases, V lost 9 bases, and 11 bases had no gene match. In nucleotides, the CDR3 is TGCGCCAACCGTGGACAGGGTGGTATCGGGGAGCTGTTTTTT. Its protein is CANRGQGGIGELFF. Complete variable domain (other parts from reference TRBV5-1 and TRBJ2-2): KAGVTQTPRYLIKTRGQQVTLSCSPISGHRSVSWYQQTPGQGLQFLFEYFSETQRNKGNFPGRFSGRQFSNSRSEMNVSTLELGDSALYLCANRGQGGIGELFFGEGSRLTVL.

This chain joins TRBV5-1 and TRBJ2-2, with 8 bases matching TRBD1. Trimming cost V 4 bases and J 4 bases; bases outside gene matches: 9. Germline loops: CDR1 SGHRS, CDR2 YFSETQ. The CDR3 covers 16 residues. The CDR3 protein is CASSPRTGISTGELFF. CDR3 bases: TGCGCCAGCAGCCCCCGGACAGGGATCAGCACCGGGGAGCTGTTTTTT.

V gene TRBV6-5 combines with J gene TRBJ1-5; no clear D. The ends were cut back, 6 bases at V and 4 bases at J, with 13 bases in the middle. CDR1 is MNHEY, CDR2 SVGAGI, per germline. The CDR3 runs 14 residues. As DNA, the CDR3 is TGTGCCAGCAGGAGAACAGTGCTTAATCAGCCCCAGCATTTT. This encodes CASRRTVLNQPQHF.

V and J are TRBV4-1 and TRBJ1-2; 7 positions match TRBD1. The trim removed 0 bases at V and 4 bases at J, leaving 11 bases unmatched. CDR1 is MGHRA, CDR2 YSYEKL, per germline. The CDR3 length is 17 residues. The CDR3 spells CASSQDSLTWDSYGYTF. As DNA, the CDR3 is TGCGCCAGCAGCCAAGATTCATTGACGTGGGACAGCTATGGCTACACCTTC.

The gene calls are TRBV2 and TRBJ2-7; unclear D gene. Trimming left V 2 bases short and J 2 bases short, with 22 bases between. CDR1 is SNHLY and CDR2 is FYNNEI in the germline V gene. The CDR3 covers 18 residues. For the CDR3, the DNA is TGTGCCAGCAGTGAATCATTTGTTGACGTAGAGGAGACCTACGAGCAGTACTTC. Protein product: CASSESFVDVEETYEQYF.

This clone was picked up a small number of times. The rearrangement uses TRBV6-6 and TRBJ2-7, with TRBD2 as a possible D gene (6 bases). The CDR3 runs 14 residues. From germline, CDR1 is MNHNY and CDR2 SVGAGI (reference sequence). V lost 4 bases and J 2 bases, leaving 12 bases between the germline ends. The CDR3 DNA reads TGTGCCAGCAGTTCCCAGGCGGGGCCCTACGAGCAGTACTTC. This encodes CASSSQAGPYEQYF.

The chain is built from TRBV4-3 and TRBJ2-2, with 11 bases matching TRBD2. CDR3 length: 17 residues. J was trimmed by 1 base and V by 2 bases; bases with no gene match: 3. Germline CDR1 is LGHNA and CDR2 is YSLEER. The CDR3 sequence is CASSQHLAGGNTGELFF. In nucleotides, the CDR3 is TGCGCCAGCAGCCAACATCTAGCGGGGGGGAACACCGGGGAGCTGTTTTTT.

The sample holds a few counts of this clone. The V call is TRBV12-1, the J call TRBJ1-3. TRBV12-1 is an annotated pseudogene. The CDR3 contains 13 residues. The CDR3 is CASKASGGNTIYF. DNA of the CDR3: TGTGCCAGCAAGGCTTCGGGAGGAAACACCATATATTTT.

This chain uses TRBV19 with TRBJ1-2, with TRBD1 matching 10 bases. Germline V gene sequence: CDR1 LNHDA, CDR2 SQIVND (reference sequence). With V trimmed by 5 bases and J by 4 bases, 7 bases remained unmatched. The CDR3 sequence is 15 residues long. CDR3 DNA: TGTGCCAGTAGTCCTTCCGGGACAGGGGTCTATGGCTACACCTTC. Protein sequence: CASSPSGTGVYGYTF.

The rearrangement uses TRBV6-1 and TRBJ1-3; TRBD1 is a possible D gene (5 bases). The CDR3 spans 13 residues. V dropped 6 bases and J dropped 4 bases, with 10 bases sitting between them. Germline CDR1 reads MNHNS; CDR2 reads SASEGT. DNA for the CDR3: TGTGCCAGCAGGGGAAACAGGGGAAACACCATATATTTT. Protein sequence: CASRGNRGNTIYF.

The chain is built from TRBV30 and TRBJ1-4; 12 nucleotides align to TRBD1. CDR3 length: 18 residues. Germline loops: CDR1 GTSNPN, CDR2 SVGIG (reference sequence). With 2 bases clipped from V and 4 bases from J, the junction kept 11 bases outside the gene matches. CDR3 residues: CAWSTAPGQGALNEKLFF. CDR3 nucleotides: TGTGCCTGGAGTACTGCCCCGGGACAGGGGGCGCTTAATGAAAAACTGTTTTTT. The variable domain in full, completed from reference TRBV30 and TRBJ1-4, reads SQTIHQWPATLVQPVGSPLSLECTVEGTSNPNLYWYRQAAGRGLQLLFYSVGIGQISSEVPQNLSASRPQDRQFILSSKKLLLSDSGFYLCAWSTAPGQGALNEKLFFGSGTQLSVL.

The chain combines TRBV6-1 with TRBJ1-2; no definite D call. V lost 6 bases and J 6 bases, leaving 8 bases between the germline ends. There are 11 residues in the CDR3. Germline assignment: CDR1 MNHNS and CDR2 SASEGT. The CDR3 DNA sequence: TGTGCCAGCAGGGGAGGGAATGGCTACACCTTC. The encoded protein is CASRGGNGYTF.

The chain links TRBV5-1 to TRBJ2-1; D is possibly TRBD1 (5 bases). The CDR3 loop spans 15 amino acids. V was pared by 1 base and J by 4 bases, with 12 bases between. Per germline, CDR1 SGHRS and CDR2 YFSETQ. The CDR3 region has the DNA TGCGCCAGCAGCTTGCTGGGGCTTGAATACAATGAGCAGTTCTTC. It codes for CASSLLGLEYNEQFF.

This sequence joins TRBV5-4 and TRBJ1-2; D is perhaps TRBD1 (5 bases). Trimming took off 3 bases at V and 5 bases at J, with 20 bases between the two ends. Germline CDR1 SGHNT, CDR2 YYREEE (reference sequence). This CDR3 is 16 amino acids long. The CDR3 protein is CASSWGGDRNPYGYTF. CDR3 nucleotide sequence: TGTGCCAGCAGCTGGGGGGGGGATCGGAATCCATATGGCTACACCTTC.

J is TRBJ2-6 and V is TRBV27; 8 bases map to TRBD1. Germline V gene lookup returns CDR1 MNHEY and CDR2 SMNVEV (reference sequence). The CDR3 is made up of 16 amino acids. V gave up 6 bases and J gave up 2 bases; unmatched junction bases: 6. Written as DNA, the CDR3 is TGTGCCAGCAGCTCGGACAGGGCTCCTGGGGCCAACGTCCTGACTTTC. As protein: CASSSDRAPGANVLTF.

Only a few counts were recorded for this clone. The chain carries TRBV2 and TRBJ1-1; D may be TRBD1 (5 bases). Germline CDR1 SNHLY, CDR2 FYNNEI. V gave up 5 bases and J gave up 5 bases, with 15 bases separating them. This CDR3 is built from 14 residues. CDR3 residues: CASSRGGGGTEAFF. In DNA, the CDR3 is TGTGCCAGCAGTAGGGGTGGGGGAGGGACTGAAGCTTTCTTT.

CDR3 DNA: TGTGCCAGCAGCCAGACTCAAACTGGAAACACCATATATTTT. This sequence encodes CASSQTQTGNTIYF. V usage is TRBV6-1 and J usage is TRBJ1-3; D uncertain. CDR3 length equals 14 residues. Germline loops: CDR1 MNHNS, CDR2 SASEGT. V was pared by 6 bases and J by 2 bases, with 11 bases between.

CDR3 sequence: CAWSTRTGWTGELFF. The CDR3 DNA reads TGTGCCTGGAGTACTAGGACAGGGTGGACCGGGGAGCTGTTTTTT. The V call is TRBV30, the J call TRBJ2-2; 8 bases agree with TRBD1. V lost 2 bases and J lost 5; bases outside the gene matches: 7. Germline CDR1 reads GTSNPN; CDR2 reads SVGIG (reference sequence). The CDR3 is 15 amino acids. Filled out from reference TRBV30 and TRBJ2-2, the complete variable domain reads SQTIHQWPATLVQPVGSPLSLECTVEGTSNPNLYWYRQAAGRGLQLLFYSVGIGQISSEVPQNLSASRPQDRQFILSSKKLLLSDSGFYLCAWSTRTGWTGELFFGEGSRLTVL.